What follows is one T cell receptor beta chain and its context. This sample stems from a study of cytomegalovirus exposure and HLA in healthy donors. The V gene lost 7 bases and the J gene lost 4 bases, with 16 bases spanning the gap. The CDR3 has 13 residues. The germline CDR1 and CDR2 sequences are GTSNPN and SVGIG (reference sequence). The PCR had 60 Vbeta and 13 Jbeta primers. Assay used: immunoSEQ multiplex PCR; TCRdb lists only in-frame clones, some missing. The table has around 150,000 clones, around two thirds seen once. The receptor's source is a young man in good health and CMV-seropositive. The genes are TRBV30 and TRBJ1-1; maybe TRBD1 (5 bases). The sample taken for sequencing was PBMCs. The CDR3 bases are TGTGCCTCCTCAGGGTCAGTGGGCACTGAAGCTTTCTTT. Protein sequence: CASSGSVGTEAFF. Drawing the rest from reference TRBV30 and TRBJ1-1, the complete variable domain is SQTIHQWPATLVQPVGSPLSLECTVEGTSNPNLYWYRQAAGRGLQLLFYSVGIGQISSEVPQNLSASRPQDRQFILSSKKLLLSDSGFYLCASSGSVGTEAFFGQGTRLTVV.